This T cell receptor (beta chain) was sequenced during a study of early T cells in non-severe SARS-CoV-2 infection. Study as a whole: Unsorted whole blood bulk RNA was sequenced, with unpaired chains.

Notes on this clonotype: The antigen remains unidentified. A much larger clone differs by one base, so this may be a read error.

Whole-study results and caveats: VDJdb matching skewed toward anti-spike CD8 responses, missing private and CD4 specificities.

This CDR3 has 19 residues. Germline V gene data show CDR1 as MGHRA and CDR2 as YSYEKL. Individual cDNA molecules received unique molecular identifiers during library preparation. TCRdb recomputed calls from the 5' RACE reads with MiXCR, one row per CDR3 protein. The profile shows fewer than 85,000 distinct CDR3 sequences, less than 15% of them singletons. The genes are TRBV4-1 and TRBJ2-3; TRBD2 aligns across 14 bases. Input material: whole blood. This receptor was obtained from an adult who was a healthcare worker with PCR-confirmed SARS-CoV-2 infection or an uninfected control (not recorded which). For the CDR3, the DNA is TGCACCAGCAGCCAGAAACCTAGGACGACTAGCGGGGGGGCAGATACGCAGTATTTT. Protein sequence: CTSSQKPRTTSGGADTQYF.